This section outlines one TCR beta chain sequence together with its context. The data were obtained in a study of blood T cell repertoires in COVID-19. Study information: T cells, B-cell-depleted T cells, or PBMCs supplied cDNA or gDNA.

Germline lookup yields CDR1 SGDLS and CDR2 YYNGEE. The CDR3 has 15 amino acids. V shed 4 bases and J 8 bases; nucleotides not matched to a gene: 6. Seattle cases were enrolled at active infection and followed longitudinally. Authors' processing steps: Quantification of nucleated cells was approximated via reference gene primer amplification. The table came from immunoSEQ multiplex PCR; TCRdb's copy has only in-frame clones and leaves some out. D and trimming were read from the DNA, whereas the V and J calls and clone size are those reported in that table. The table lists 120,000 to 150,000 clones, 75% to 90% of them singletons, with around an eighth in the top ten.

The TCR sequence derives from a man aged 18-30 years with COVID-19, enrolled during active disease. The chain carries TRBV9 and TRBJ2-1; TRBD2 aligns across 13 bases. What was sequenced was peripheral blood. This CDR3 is CASSSTLAGGHEQFF. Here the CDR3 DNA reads TGTGCCAGCAGCTCCACACTAGCGGGAGGGCATGAGCAGTTCTTC.